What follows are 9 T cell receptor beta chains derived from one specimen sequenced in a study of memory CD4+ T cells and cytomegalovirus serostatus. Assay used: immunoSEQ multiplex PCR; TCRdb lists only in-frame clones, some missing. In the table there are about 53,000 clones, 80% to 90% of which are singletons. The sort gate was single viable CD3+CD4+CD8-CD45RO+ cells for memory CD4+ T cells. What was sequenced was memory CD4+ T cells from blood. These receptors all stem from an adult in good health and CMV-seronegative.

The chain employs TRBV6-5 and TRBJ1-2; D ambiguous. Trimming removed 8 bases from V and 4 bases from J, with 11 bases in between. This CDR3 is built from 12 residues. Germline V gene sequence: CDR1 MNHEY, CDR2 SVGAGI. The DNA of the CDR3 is TGTGCCAGCCGCGAGGGAGGCTATGGCTACACCTTC. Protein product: CASREGGYGYTF.

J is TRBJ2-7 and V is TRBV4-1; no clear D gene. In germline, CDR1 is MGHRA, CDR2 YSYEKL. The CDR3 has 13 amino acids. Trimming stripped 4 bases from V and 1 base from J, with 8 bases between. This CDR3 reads CASSRPGSYEQYF. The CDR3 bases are TGCGCCAGCAGCCGACCAGGTTCCTACGAGCAGTACTTC.

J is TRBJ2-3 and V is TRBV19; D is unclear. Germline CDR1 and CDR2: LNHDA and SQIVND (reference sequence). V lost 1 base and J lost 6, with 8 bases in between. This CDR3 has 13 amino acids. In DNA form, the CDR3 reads TGTGCCAGTAGTATAGCAGCTAGGGATACGCAGTATTTT. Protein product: CASSIAARDTQYF.

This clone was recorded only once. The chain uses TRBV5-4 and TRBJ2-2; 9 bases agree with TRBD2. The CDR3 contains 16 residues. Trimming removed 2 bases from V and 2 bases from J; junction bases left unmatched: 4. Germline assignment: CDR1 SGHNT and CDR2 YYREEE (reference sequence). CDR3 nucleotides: TGTGCCAGCAGCTTACGCGGGGGGGGCAACACCGGGGAGCTGTTTTTT. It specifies CASSLRGGGNTGELFF.

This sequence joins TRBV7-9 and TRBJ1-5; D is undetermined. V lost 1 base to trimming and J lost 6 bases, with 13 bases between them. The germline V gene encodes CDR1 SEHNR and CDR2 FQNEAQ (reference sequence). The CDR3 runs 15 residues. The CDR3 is CASSLGGRRGQPQHF. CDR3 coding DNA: TGTGCCAGCAGCTTAGGAGGGCGTCGGGGTCAGCCCCAGCATTTT.

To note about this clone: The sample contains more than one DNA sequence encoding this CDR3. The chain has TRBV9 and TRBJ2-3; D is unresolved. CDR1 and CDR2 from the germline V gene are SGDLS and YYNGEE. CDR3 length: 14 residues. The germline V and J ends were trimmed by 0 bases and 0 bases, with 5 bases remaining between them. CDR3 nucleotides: TGTGCCAGCAGCGTAGGACCTAGCACAGATACGCAGTATTTT. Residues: CASSVGPSTDTQYF.

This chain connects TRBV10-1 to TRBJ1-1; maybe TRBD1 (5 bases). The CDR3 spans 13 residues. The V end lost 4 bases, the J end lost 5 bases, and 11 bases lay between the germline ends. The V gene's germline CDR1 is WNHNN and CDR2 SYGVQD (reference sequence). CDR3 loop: CASSGQLGTEAFF. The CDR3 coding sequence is TGCGCCAGCAGTGGACAGCTGGGGACTGAAGCTTTCTTT.

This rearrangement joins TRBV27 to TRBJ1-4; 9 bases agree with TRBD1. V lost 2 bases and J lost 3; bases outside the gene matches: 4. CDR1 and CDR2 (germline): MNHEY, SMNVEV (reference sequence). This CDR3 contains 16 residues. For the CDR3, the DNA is TGTGCCAGCAGTTTAACACAGGGGGCAGCTAATGAAAAACTGTTTTTT. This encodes CASSLTQGAANEKLFF. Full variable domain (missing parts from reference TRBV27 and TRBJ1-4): EAQVTQNPRYLITVTGKKLTVTCSQNMNHEYMSWYRQDPGLGLRQIYYSMNVEVTDKGDVPEGYKVSRKEKRNFPLILESPSPNQTSLYFCASSLTQGAANEKLFFGSGTQLSVL.

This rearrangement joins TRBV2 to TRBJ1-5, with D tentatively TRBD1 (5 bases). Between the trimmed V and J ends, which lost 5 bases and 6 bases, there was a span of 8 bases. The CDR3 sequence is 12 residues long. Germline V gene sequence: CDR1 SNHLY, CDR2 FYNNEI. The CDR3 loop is CASSPDSQPQHF. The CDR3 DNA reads TGTGCCAGCAGTCCTGACAGTCAGCCCCAGCATTTT.